The clone carrying this T cell receptor (beta chain) appeared once. Its target is unknown. TCRdb's copy holds only in-frame clones and misses some; the assay was immunoSEQ multiplex PCR. The repertoire includes 1,400,000 or so clones, roughly 98.5% of them detected once, and 0.3% to 0.45% sits in the top ten. The sample is drawn from a study of shared clonotypes between healthy human individuals. The study, taken as a whole, reports: Rarefaction gave evidence that sorted-subset sequencing remained incomplete despite large depth.

Trimming removed 2 bases from V and 9 bases from J; junction bases left unmatched: 12. The germline CDR1 and CDR2 sequences are SGHTA and FQGNSA. The CDR3 sequence is 17 residues long. This sequence joins TRBV7-2 and TRBJ2-1; 11 positions agree with TRBD2. The clonotype originates from a man aged 30 to 39 in good health. The specimen sequenced was naive CD4+ T cells sorted from blood. As for subset: CD45RA+ positively selected. CDR3 sequence reads: CASSLYQTSGKGGEQFF. The CDR3 nucleotides are TGTGCCAGCAGCTTATACCAGACTAGCGGGAAGGGAGGTGAGCAGTTCTTC.